One sample yielded the 21 T cell receptor beta chains listed below, sequenced in a study of OX40 agonist ivuxolimab in advanced cancers. TCRdb's copy holds only in-frame clones and misses some; the assay was immunoSEQ multiplex PCR. This sample has 74,000 or so clones, with 70% to 90% found just once. The sample consisted of CD4+ or CD8+ T cells sorted from blood, taken in a trial of the OX40 agonist ivuxolimab. These receptors all stem from an adult with an advanced solid tumor such as melanoma, head and neck, liver or kidney cancer.

The V gene is TRBV10-3, the J gene TRBJ2-7, with a weak D call TRBD2 (6 bases). The CDR3 length is 15 residues. V was trimmed by 4 bases and J by 2 bases, leaving 15 bases between them. CDR1 and CDR2 from the germline V gene are ENHRY and SYGVKD. This CDR3 reads CAISGAGRSAYEQYF. The CDR3 region has the DNA TGTGCCATCAGTGGGGCTGGGAGGTCGGCCTACGAGCAGTACTTC.

The chain links TRBV7-2 to TRBJ2-2; TRBD2 aligns across 7 bases. From germline, CDR1 is SGHTA and CDR2 FQGNSA. Unmatched junction bases numbered 1, after V lost 5 bases and J lost 4 bases. The CDR3 consists of 13 residues. CDR3 sequence: CASSGRATGELFF. CDR3 coding DNA: TGTGCCAGCAGCGGGAGGGCCACCGGGGAGCTGTTTTTT.

V is TRBV7-2 and J is TRBJ2-5; D is unresolved. Gene TRBJ2-7 matches the end of the DNA better, so the J call may be wrong. Germline V gene data show CDR1 as SGHTA and CDR2 as FQGNSA. The length of the CDR3 is 14 residues. CDR3: CASSLEGRSYEQYF. For the CDR3, the DNA is TGTGCCAGCAGCTTAGAAGGCAGGTCCTACGAGCAGTACTTC.

The CDR3, as DNA: TGTGCCAGCAACGGACTTAGCTCCTACAATGAGCAGTTCTTC. Its protein product is CASNGLSSYNEQFF. The chain links TRBV6-6 to TRBJ2-1; D may be TRBD2 (5 bases). V lost 7 bases and J 0 bases, leaving 10 bases between the germline ends. Per the germline V gene, CDR1 is MNHNY and CDR2 is SVGAGI (reference sequence). The CDR3 consists of 14 residues.

V is TRBV19 and J is TRBJ2-7; no firm D call. The germline V and J ends were trimmed by 7 bases and 3 bases, with 10 bases remaining between them. Germline CDR1 LNHDA, CDR2 SQIVND (reference sequence). CDR3 size: 12 residues. CDR3 in amino acids: CASMGLSYEQYF. The CDR3 coding sequence is TGTGCCAGTATGGGCCTTAGCTACGAGCAGTACTTC. The complete variable domain, with remaining parts taken from reference TRBV19 and TRBJ2-7, reads DGGITQSPKYLFRKEGQNVTLSCEQNLNHDAMYWYRQDPGQGLRLIYYSQIVNDFQKGDIAEGYSVSREKKESFPLTVTSAQKNPTAFYLCASMGLSYEQYFGPGTRLTVT.

This chain uses TRBV5-1 with TRBJ2-5; 7 bases are a match to TRBD2. The CDR3 length is 14 residues. Germline CDR1 reads SGHRS; CDR2 reads YFSETQ. Trimming took 2 bases from V and 5 from J; bases not matched to a gene: 6. The CDR3 nucleotides are TGCGCCAGCAGCTTCGACGCGGGAGCCGAGACCCAGTACTTC. Its protein product is CASSFDAGAETQYF. Using reference TRBV5-1 and TRBJ2-5 for the parts outside the CDR3, the full variable domain is KAGVTQTPRYLIKTRGQQVTLSCSPISGHRSVSWYQQTPGQGLQFLFEYFSETQRNKGNFPGRFSGRQFSNSRSEMNVSTLELGDSALYLCASSFDAGAETQYFGPGTRLLVL.

This clone was observed a single time. The gene calls are TRBV12-2 and TRBJ2-2; TRBD1, the D gene given by the table, was not confirmed from the DNA. TRBV12-2 constitutes a pseudogene. There are 15 residues in the CDR3. The CDR3 loop is CASRLDRGGTGELFF. As DNA, the CDR3 is TGTGCAAGTCGCTTAGACAGGGGTGGCACCGGGGAGCTGTTTTTT.

The gene calls are TRBV29-1 and TRBJ1-1; no reliable D call. This CDR3 spans 14 amino acids. V was pared by 0 bases and J by 1 base, with 9 bases between. CDR1 SQVTM and CDR2 ANQGSEA come from the germline V gene. CDR3 sequence reads: CSVEDGDKNTEAFF. CDR3 in DNA: TGCAGCGTTGAAGATGGCGACAAGAACACTGAAGCTTTCTTT.

CDR3 nucleotides: TGTGCCAGCAGCAGGTCAGCGGGAGTAGGAAATACGCAGTATTTT. Residues: CASSRSAGVGNTQYF. V is TRBV2 and J is TRBJ2-3; 8 bases align to TRBD2. V gave up 6 bases and J gave up 7 bases; unmatched junction bases: 12. CDR1 SNHLY and CDR2 FYNNEI come from the germline V gene. This CDR3 contains 15 residues.

The gene calls are TRBV5-1 and TRBJ2-7; possibly TRBD1 for D (6 bases). Germline values: CDR1 SGHRS, CDR2 YFSETQ. Trimming took 2 bases from V and 7 from J, leaving 16 bases between them. This CDR3 is built from 14 residues. The CDR3 sequence: CASSLRGSRGEQYF. In DNA, the CDR3 is TGCGCCAGCAGCTTAAGGGGGTCCCGAGGAGAGCAGTACTTC. The whole variable domain, remainder taken from reference TRBV5-1 and TRBJ2-7, is KAGVTQTPRYLIKTRGQQVTLSCSPISGHRSVSWYQQTPGQGLQFLFEYFSETQRNKGNFPGRFSGRQFSNSRSEMNVSTLELGDSALYLCASSLRGSRGEQYFGPGTRLTVT.

The chain combines TRBV28 with TRBJ2-7; D remains ambiguous. V lost 3 bases and J lost 2, with 14 bases in between. The CDR3 sequence is 15 residues long. Germline V gene data show CDR1 as MDHEN and CDR2 as SYDVKM. CDR3: CASSFRVAGPYEQYF. Here the CDR3 DNA reads TGTGCCAGCAGTTTCCGGGTCGCTGGCCCCTACGAGCAGTACTTC.

The chain links TRBV5-1 to TRBJ2-5; a weak D match, TRBD1 (5 bases). Germline V gives CDR1 SGHRS, CDR2 YFSETQ. Trimming removed 4 bases from V and 2 bases from J, with 6 bases in between. This CDR3 comprises 12 residues. The CDR3 spells CASSRQQETQYF. CDR3 coding DNA: TGCGCCAGCAGCCGACAGCAAGAGACCCAGTACTTC.

The chain combines TRBV5-1 with TRBJ2-7; 7 bases are a match to TRBD1. V was pared by 4 bases and J by 2 bases, with 6 bases of the junction left unmatched. The CDR3 length is 14 residues. Germline CDR1 and CDR2: SGHRS and YFSETQ. The CDR3 DNA reads TGCGCCAGCAGCGTCCGACAGGGCACCTACGAGCAGTACTTC. Translated: CASSVRQGTYEQYF.

The V call is TRBV27, the J call TRBJ1-2, with D perhaps matching TRBD1 (5 bases). This CDR3 region has 15 residues. CDR1 MNHEY and CDR2 SMNVEV come from the germline V gene (reference sequence). Trimming took off 5 bases at V and 9 bases at J, with 22 bases between the two ends. The CDR3, as DNA: TGTGCCAGCAGTCCCGGGACCTTTCTAAAGTCTCGCTACACCTTC. Protein sequence: CASSPGTFLKSRYTF.

CDR3 nucleotides: TGTGCCAGCAGTGCTCAGGGAGAGGGCCAGCCCCAGCATTTT. It encodes CASSAQGEGQPQHF. The rearrangement links TRBV2 to TRBJ1-5; D is perhaps TRBD1 (5 bases). CDR1 is SNHLY and CDR2 is FYNNEI in the germline V gene. Trimming took 4 bases from V and 7 from J, leaving 14 bases between them. The CDR3 consists of 14 residues.

The chain uses TRBV15 and TRBJ2-1; no definite D call. The CDR3 sequence is 14 residues long. V was pared by 0 bases and J by 8 bases, with 11 bases between. CDR1 LNHNV and CDR2 YYDKDF come from the germline V gene (reference sequence). DNA of the CDR3: TGTGCCACCAGCAGAGATTCCCCCCGCTATGAGCAGTTCTTC. Translated: CATSRDSPRYEQFF.

The chain joins TRBV7-2 to TRBJ2-7; TRBD1 matches at 7 bases. Germline V gives CDR1 SGHTA, CDR2 FQGNSA. This CDR3 has 14 amino acids. V shed 1 base and J 5 bases; nucleotides not matched to a gene: 5. CDR3 sequence (DNA): TGTGCCAGCAGCTTAGGGGACAGTAGCCACGAGCAGTACTTC. Translation: CASSLGDSSHEQYF.

The chain combines TRBV9 with TRBJ2-7; 12 bases fit TRBD2. CDR3 size: 14 residues. Trimming took 3 bases from V and 4 from J; bases not matched to a gene: 2. Germline V lookup: CDR1 SGDLS, CDR2 YYNGEE. CDR3 in DNA: TGTGCCAGCAGCGGGGGACTAGCGGGTTACGAGCAGTACTTC. Translation: CASSGGLAGYEQYF. The variable domain in full, completed from reference TRBV9 and TRBJ2-7, reads DSGVTQTPKHLITATGQRVTLRCSPRSGDLSVYWYQQSLDQGLQFLIQYYNGEERAKGNILERFSAQQFPDLHSELNLSSLELGDSALYFCASSGGLAGYEQYFGPGTRLTVT.

This clone counts as medium-sized. The chain combines TRBV7-6 with TRBJ1-4, with D perhaps matching TRBD1 (5 bases). V lost 5 bases and J lost 8, with 12 bases in between. This CDR3 has 13 residues. Germline V gene lookup returns CDR1 SGHVS and CDR2 FNYEAQ. The CDR3 DNA follows: TGTGCCAGCAGCCAGGGTCCGGGGGAAAAACTGTTTTTT. This codes for CASSQGPGEKLFF. Full variable domain (missing parts from reference TRBV7-6 and TRBJ1-4): GAGVSQSPRYKVTKRGQDVALRCDPISGHVSLYWYRQALGQGPEFLTYFNYEAQQDKSGLPNDRFSAERPEGSISTLTIQRTEQRDSAMYRCASSQGPGEKLFFGSGTQLSVL.

The V gene is TRBV18, the J gene TRBJ1-5; no clear D gene. The CDR3 is 16 amino acids. Deletions cut 6 bases from V and 3 bases from J, with 18 bases between. Germline CDR1 reads KGHSH; CDR2 reads LQKENI. In DNA, the CDR3 is TGTGCCAGCTCCAGCCTGAATGGAGCTAACAATCAGCCCCAGCATTTT. Translated, it gives CASSSLNGANNQPQHF.

This chain links TRBV6-5 with TRBJ2-1; 13 bases fit TRBD2. Germline V CDR1 and CDR2: MNHEY, SVGAGI. The ends lost 10 bases at V and 9 bases at J; junction bases unmatched: 9. The CDR3 has 14 amino acids. DNA for the CDR3: TGTGCCACCTCGACTAGCGGGAGGCTTGGTGAGCAGTTCTTC. It is translated as CATSTSGRLGEQFF.